These 32 T cell receptor beta chains came from one sample sequenced in a study of cytomegalovirus exposure and HLA in healthy donors. The PCR ran on 60 Vbeta and 13 Jbeta primers. TCRdb's copy holds only in-frame clones and misses some; the assay was immunoSEQ multiplex PCR. The sample holds fewer than 200,000 clones, approximately 81% seen once. The sample was PBMCs. These receptors came from a male donor in good health and CMV-seronegative.

The chain has TRBV28 and TRBJ2-1; 7 bases are a match to TRBD2. V was pared by 4 bases and J by 7 bases, with 13 bases of the junction left unmatched. Germline-derived CDR1 and CDR2 are MDHEN and SYDVKM. The CDR3 has 16 amino acids. The CDR3 region is CASSSGGGELQNEQFF. The CDR3 DNA sequence: TGTGCCAGCAGTTCCGGCGGGGGTGAACTACAGAATGAGCAGTTCTTC.

V is TRBV16 and J is TRBJ1-2; TRBD1 aligns across 10 bases. The CDR3 extends over 17 amino acids. V lost 4 bases, J lost 6 bases, and 14 bases stayed unmatched. Germline V lookup: CDR1 KGHSY, CDR2 FQNENV. The CDR3 is CASSPTYPGQGTNGYTF. The CDR3 DNA sequence: TGTGCCAGCAGCCCCACTTACCCGGGACAGGGGACTAATGGCTACACCTTC.

V is TRBV6-1 and J is TRBJ2-1; D unclear. Trimming cost V 4 bases and J 3 bases, with 7 bases left between them. The CDR3 sequence is 13 residues long. The germline V gene has CDR1 MNHNS and CDR2 SASEGT. Here the CDR3 DNA reads TGTGCCAGCAGTGGGCAGTTCTACAATGAGCAGTTCTTC. It specifies CASSGQFYNEQFF.

The J gene is TRBJ2-3, the V gene TRBV5-1; 8 bases line up with TRBD2. The length of the CDR3 is 15 residues. Looked up from germline, CDR1 is SGHRS and CDR2 is YFSETQ. After removal of 6 bases from V and 14 bases from J, the junction contained 20 bases not matched to a gene. CDR3 sequence (DNA): TGCGCCAGCAAGTTTGGTAGCGGGGAGCCCTGGAGTTGGTATTTT. It codes for CASKFGSGEPWSWYF. The full variable domain, completed using reference TRBV5-1 and TRBJ2-3, is KAGVTQTPRYLIKTRGQQVTLSCSPISGHRSVSWYQQTPGQGLQFLFEYFSETQRNKGNFPGRFSGRQFSNSRSEMNVSTLELGDSALYLCASKFGSGEPWSWYFGPGTRLTVL.

The rearrangement links TRBV7-9 to TRBJ1-6; D may be TRBD1 (5 bases). Germline CDR1 SEHNR, CDR2 FQNEAQ (reference sequence). V was cut by 5 bases and J by 9 bases, with 8 bases left in between. The CDR3 runs 12 residues. CDR3: CASSRGISPLHF. The CDR3 DNA is TGTGCCAGCAGCCGGGGGATTTCACCCCTCCACTTT.

The chain has TRBV7-2 and TRBJ2-5; 13 positions agree with TRBD2. Germline V CDR1 and CDR2: SGHTA, FQGNSA. CDR3 size: 16 residues. Trimming removed 4 bases from V and 5 bases from J; junction bases left unmatched: 7. CDR3 sequence (DNA): TGTGCCAGCAGCTGGGGACTAGCGGGGCCGGGGGAGACCCAGTACTTC. It yields the protein CASSWGLAGPGETQYF.

V gene TRBV2 combines with J gene TRBJ1-1, with TRBD1 identical over 7 bases. This CDR3 contains 15 residues. V was clipped by 6 bases and J by 6 bases; unmatched bases: 13. The V gene's germline CDR1 is SNHLY and CDR2 FYNNEI. The CDR3 nucleotides are TGTGCCAGCAGACCACTGACAGGGAAGGCGGCTGAAGCTTTCTTT. Protein sequence: CASRPLTGKAAEAFF.

CDR3 in amino acids: CAWMGQLNTEAFF. CDR3 coding DNA: TGTGCCTGGATGGGACAGTTGAACACTGAAGCTTTCTTT. This chain connects TRBV30 to TRBJ1-1, with TRBD1 matching over 7 bases. This CDR3 contains 13 residues. CDR1 and CDR2 (germline): GTSNPN, SVGIG (reference sequence). The trim removed 4 bases at V and 0 bases at J, leaving 2 bases unmatched.

The chain employs TRBV18 and TRBJ1-4, with D possibly being TRBD1 (6 bases). Trimming took 6 bases from V and 8 from J, leaving 19 bases between them. This CDR3 comprises 15 residues. CDR1 and CDR2 (germline): KGHSH, LQKENI. The CDR3 here is CASSPSGAQGEKLFF. In DNA form, the CDR3 reads TGTGCCAGCTCTCCCAGCGGGGCTCAGGGGGAAAAACTGTTTTTT.

The rearrangement links TRBV30 to TRBJ2-1, with D possibly matching TRBD2 (6 bases). The CDR3 loop spans 16 amino acids. CDR1 and CDR2 from the germline V gene are GTSNPN and SVGIG (reference sequence). V was pared by 2 bases and J by 4 bases, with 18 bases between. The CDR3 nucleotides read TGTGCCTGGAGTACCAATCTAGGAGGGCCATACAATGAGCAGTTCTTC. This codes for CAWSTNLGGPYNEQFF.

The chain combines TRBV6-1 with TRBJ1-1; no firm D call. Germline lookup yields CDR1 MNHNS and CDR2 SASEGT. The CDR3 has 11 amino acids. The V gene lost 8 bases and the J gene lost 6 bases, with 10 bases spanning the gap. This CDR3 reads CASSRLAEAFF. The CDR3 DNA is TGTGCCAGCTCTAGATTGGCTGAAGCTTTCTTT.

The chain recombines TRBV7-9 with TRBJ1-2; maybe TRBD1 (5 bases). The V gene's germline CDR1 is SEHNR and CDR2 FQNEAQ (reference sequence). V lost 1 base and J lost 12, with 15 bases in between. CDR3 size: 13 residues. Here the CDR3 DNA reads TGTGCCAGCAGCTTAGGGTCCGGGTACAGGAACACCTTC. Amino acid sequence: CASSLGSGYRNTF.

The chain couples TRBV2 to TRBJ2-5; 11 positions agree with TRBD2. This CDR3 has 14 residues. The junction had 5 bases not matched to a gene; V was cut back by 8 bases and J by 3 bases. Germline V gene lookup returns CDR1 SNHLY and CDR2 FYNNEI. CDR3 sequence (DNA): TGTGCCAGCGGGGGACTAGCGGTTAAAGAGACCCAGTACTTC. This codes for CASGGLAVKETQYF.

The genes are TRBV10-3 and TRBJ2-7; the match to TRBD2 covers 7 bases. Germline CDR1 is ENHRY and CDR2 is SYGVKD. This CDR3 comprises 13 residues. The junction had 3 bases not matched to a gene; V was cut back by 7 bases and J by 0 bases. CDR3 sequence reads: CAIKRGSSYEQYF. The CDR3 DNA is TGTGCCATCAAGCGGGGTAGCTCCTACGAGCAGTACTTC.

Here the CDR3 DNA reads TGTGCCAGCAGTGAACGGTTTGGCTCCTACAATGAGCAGTTCTTC. Protein product: CASSERFGSYNEQFF. This sequence joins TRBV6-1 and TRBJ2-1; D is unclear. V lost 2 bases, J lost 0 bases, and 8 bases lay in between. This CDR3 contains 15 residues. Germline lookup yields CDR1 MNHNS and CDR2 SASEGT.

As for this clone: Other DNA sequences in the sample encode the same CDR3. The gene calls are TRBV5-1 and TRBJ2-5; TRBD1 agrees at 8 bases. The CDR3 consists of 14 residues. Trimming at V came to 4 bases and at J to 11 bases, leaving 13 bases not matched to a gene. Germline V CDR1 and CDR2: SGHRS, YFSETQ. The CDR3: CASSLGQGAQEQYF. CDR3 in DNA: TGCGCCAGCAGCCTGGGGCAGGGGGCGCAAGAGCAGTACTTC.

J is TRBJ2-7 and V is TRBV27; D unclear. Trimming pared 5 bases from V and 5 bases from J, leaving 10 bases between. Per germline, CDR1 MNHEY and CDR2 SMNVEV (reference sequence). The CDR3 is 12 amino acids. The CDR3 region is CASSGGTHEQYF. The DNA for the CDR3 is TGTGCCAGCAGTGGCGGTACGCACGAGCAGTACTTC.

This sequence joins TRBV6-5 and TRBJ1-6; D is possibly TRBD1 (6 bases). The CDR3 covers 13 residues. Trimming left V 6 bases short and J 7 bases short, with 10 bases between. CDR1 MNHEY and CDR2 SVGAGI come from the germline V gene. DNA of the CDR3: TGTGCCAGCAGGTCGACAGGCAATTCACCCCTCCACTTT. Translating it yields CASRSTGNSPLHF.

V gene TRBV2 combines with J gene TRBJ2-4; 10 nucleotides align to TRBD2. Trimming at V came to 3 bases and at J to 3 bases, leaving 17 bases not matched to a gene. CDR1 SNHLY and CDR2 FYNNEI come from the germline V gene. This CDR3 comprises 20 residues. For the CDR3, the DNA is TGTGCCAGCAGTGATCGGCCCCGGGCTAGCGGGAGTCTTGTCAAAAACATTCAGTACTTC. Protein sequence: CASSDRPRASGSLVKNIQYF.

CDR3 sequence reads: CASSPTSGAADTQYF. DNA of the CDR3: TGTGCCAGCAGCCCGACTAGCGGGGCCGCAGATACGCAGTATTTT. The chain links TRBV7-9 to TRBJ2-3; TRBD2 agrees at 11 bases. The CDR3 contains 15 residues. Trimming cost V 5 bases and J 4 bases; bases outside gene matches: 5. Germline lookup yields CDR1 SEHNR and CDR2 FQNEAQ (reference sequence).

J is TRBJ2-7 and V is TRBV10-3; D possibly corresponds to TRBD2 (5 bases). The CDR3 sequence is 14 residues long. Germline V gene lookup returns CDR1 ENHRY and CDR2 SYGVKD. Trimming cost V 8 bases and J 0 bases, with 14 bases left between them. CDR3 DNA sequence: TGTGCCATCGGCAGCGGATTCAACTCCTACGAGCAGTACTTC. Translated, it gives CAIGSGFNSYEQYF.

On this clone: Other DNA sequences in the same sample also yield this CDR3. The rearrangement joins TRBV7-2 to TRBJ1-2, with 9 bases matching TRBD1. J lost 5 bases, V lost 0 bases, and 1 base had no gene match. The CDR3 is made up of 14 amino acids. Germline assignment: CDR1 SGHTA and CDR2 FQGNSA. The CDR3 is CASSLAGTGYGYTF. For the CDR3, the DNA is TGTGCCAGCAGCTTAGCCGGGACAGGGTATGGCTACACCTTC.

Points on this clone: Other DNA sequences in the sample encode the same CDR3. CDR3: CASSLAGTGGGYTF. The CDR3, as DNA: TGCGCCAGCAGCTTGGCCGGGACAGGGGGCGGCTACACCTTC. The rearrangement links TRBV5-1 to TRBJ1-2, with 12 positions matching TRBD1. V lost 0 bases to trimming and J lost 8 bases; unmatched junction nucleotides: 2. This CDR3 has 14 amino acids. Germline values: CDR1 SGHRS, CDR2 YFSETQ. The entire variable domain, with the rest obtained from reference TRBV5-1 and TRBJ1-2, is as follows: KAGVTQTPRYLIKTRGQQVTLSCSPISGHRSVSWYQQTPGQGLQFLFEYFSETQRNKGNFPGRFSGRQFSNSRSEMNVSTLELGDSALYLCASSLAGTGGGYTFGSGTRLTVV.

CDR3 amino acids: CSGGGHGGGQYF. The CDR3 region has the DNA TGCAGCGGCGGGGGGCACGGAGGAGGCCAGTACTTC. The rearrangement joins TRBV29-1 to TRBJ2-5; 8 bases align to TRBD2. V was clipped by 7 bases and J by 10 bases; unmatched bases: 11. The CDR3 has 12 amino acids. CDR1 and CDR2 from the germline V gene are SQVTM and ANQGSEA.

The gene calls are TRBV2 and TRBJ1-4; TRBD1 is a possible D gene (6 bases). This CDR3 has 15 amino acids. The germline CDR1 and CDR2 sequences are SNHLY and FYNNEI. V was clipped by 6 bases and J by 4 bases, with 15 bases between them. The CDR3 reads CASSPRTARNEKLFF. Here the CDR3 DNA reads TGTGCCAGCAGCCCGAGGACAGCGCGTAATGAAAAACTGTTTTTT.

The rearrangement uses TRBV5-1 and TRBJ2-6; TRBD1 aligns across 9 bases. CDR3 size: 18 residues. With 5 bases clipped from V and 0 bases from J, the junction kept 9 bases outside the gene matches. Germline assignment: CDR1 SGHRS and CDR2 YFSETQ. DNA of the CDR3: TGCGCCAGCAGACCTGGACAGGGGTTAATCTCTGGGGCCAACGTCCTGACTTTC. Translated, it gives CASRPGQGLISGANVLTF.

The rearrangement joins TRBV7-8 to TRBJ2-7; perhaps TRBD1 as D (7 bases). The CDR3 totals 15 residues. Trimming removed 5 bases at V and 4 bases at J, with 18 bases between. CDR1 is SGHVS, CDR2 FQNEAQ, per germline. CDR3 coding DNA: TGTGCCAGCAGCCCGAGGGGGCGGGGTGATTACGAGCAGTACTTC. Its protein product is CASSPRGRGDYEQYF. Full variable domain (missing parts from reference TRBV7-8 and TRBJ2-7): GAGVSQSPRYKVAKRGQDVALRCDPISGHVSLFWYQQALGQGPEFLTYFQNEAQLDKSGLPSDRFFAERPEGSVSTLKIQRTQQEDSAVYLCASSPRGRGDYEQYFGPGTRLTVT.

V gene TRBV30 combines with J gene TRBJ2-3, with 7 positions matching TRBD2. With 2 bases clipped from V and 9 bases from J, the junction kept 8 bases outside the gene matches. Germline V CDR1 and CDR2: GTSNPN, SVGIG (reference sequence). The CDR3 is 13 amino acids. The CDR3: CAWSRREKGTQYF. The CDR3 DNA follows: TGTGCCTGGAGTCGGCGGGAGAAAGGAACGCAGTATTTT.

The chain combines TRBV6-4 with TRBJ2-2; perhaps TRBD2 as D (5 bases). CDR3 length equals 14 residues. V was pared by 7 bases and J by 1 base, with 10 bases between. The germline V gene has CDR1 MRHNA and CDR2 SNTAGT. The CDR3 DNA follows: TGTGCCAGCAAAAGGGAGATGAACACCGGGGAGCTGTTTTTT. Amino acids: CASKREMNTGELFF.

The rearrangement uses TRBV28 and TRBJ1-1; D gene unclear. V was shortened by 2 bases and J by 4 bases, with 11 bases between the two germline ends. Germline CDR1 reads MDHEN; CDR2 reads SYDVKM. The CDR3 contains 14 residues. The CDR3 nucleotides read TGTGCCAGCAGTTTAAGACGGGTGAGCACTGAAGCTTTCTTT. Its translation is CASSLRRVSTEAFF.

The chain employs TRBV19 and TRBJ2-2, with D tentatively TRBD2 (6 bases). The V gene lost 3 bases and the J gene lost 8 bases, with 13 bases spanning the gap. Germline-derived CDR1 and CDR2 are LNHDA and SQIVND (reference sequence). The CDR3 runs to 14 residues. CDR3 sequence: CASSIGGRSGELFF. The CDR3 bases are TGTGCCAGTAGTATTGGAGGGAGATCTGGGGAGCTGTTTTTT. The variable domain in full, completed from reference TRBV19 and TRBJ2-2, reads DGGITQSPKYLFRKEGQNVTLSCEQNLNHDAMYWYRQDPGQGLRLIYYSQIVNDFQKGDIAEGYSVSREKKESFPLTVTSAQKNPTAFYLCASSIGGRSGELFFGEGSRLTVL.

J is TRBJ1-1 and V is TRBV11-2; 7 nucleotides match TRBD1. J was trimmed by 3 bases and V by 3 bases; bases with no gene match: 4. Germline CDR1 is SGHAT and CDR2 is FQNNGV. CDR3 size: 14 residues. The CDR3 loop reads CASSLRGRDTEAFF. CDR3 bases: TGTGCCAGCAGCTTGAGGGGGCGAGACACTGAAGCTTTCTTT.